The source of this T cell receptor beta chain is a study of blood T cell repertoires in COVID-19. About the study: Samples came from the United States, Italy and Spain, spanning acute and convalescent COVID-19. T cells, B-cell-depleted T cells, or PBMCs supplied cDNA or gDNA.

CDR3 length equals 16 residues. The germline V and J ends were trimmed by 2 bases and 0 bases, with 13 bases remaining between them. Per the germline V gene, CDR1 is SGHKS and CDR2 is YYEKEE (reference sequence). Per the original data handling: Estimated nucleated cell counts came from reference gene primer amplification. Using immunoSEQ multiplex PCR, the repertoire was profiled, and TCRdb retains in-frame clones only, with some absent. From that table come the V and J calls and clone size; the DNA was used to work out D and trimming. The sample contains roughly 140,000 clones, around 89% of which appear only once.

The source is a woman between 40 and 50 years old with acute or convalescent COVID-19. The gene calls are TRBV5-5 and TRBJ2-3; the D gene is possibly TRBD2 (5 bases). Material for sequencing was peripheral blood. The DNA of the CDR3 is TGTGCCAGCAGCTTTCGGGGAAGAGCGAGCACAGATACGCAGTATTTT. Residues: CASSFRGRASTDTQYF. Full variable domain (rest looked up from reference TRBV5-5 and TRBJ2-3): DAGVTQSPTHLIKTRGQQVTLRCSPISGHKSVSWYQQVLGQGPQFIFQYYEKEERGRGNFPDRFSARQFPNYSSELNVNALLLGDSALYLCASSFRGRASTDTQYFGPGTRLTVL.